What follows is one TCR beta chain and its context. The sample is drawn from a study of CD8 T cells in Susac syndrome. The RNA input was 0.5 to 1 ug, and it was reverse transcribed with random hexamers. In TCRdb, the immunoSEQ multiplex PCR reads were re-called with MiXCR into one record per CDR3 protein. The table lists roughly 150,000 distinct CDR3 sequences, over 85% of them singletons, with about 0.21% in the top ten. Germline lookup yields CDR1 LGHNT and CDR2 FRNRAP. The CDR3 consists of 16 residues. V was cut by 6 bases and J by 2 bases, with 16 bases left in between. The receptor comes from a human donor with multiple sclerosis. Sequenced: CD8+ T cells from PBMCs. The genes are TRBV12-5 and TRBJ2-2; D is undetermined. The CDR3 is CASGPALQSNTGELFF. Here the CDR3 DNA reads TGTGCTAGTGGCCCGGCCCTACAGAGTAACACCGGGGAGCTGTTTTTT.